This T cell receptor beta chain stems from a study of T cell repertoires in cytomegalovirus infection. General study findings and limits: The ex vivo response was dominated by HLA-C-restricted CMV-specific TCR beta clonotypes.

The ends lost 1 base at V and 12 bases at J; junction bases unmatched: 17. This CDR3 has 19 amino acids. Germline V lookup: CDR1 SGHVT, CDR2 SQSDAQ. In TCRdb, the reads were re-called with MiXCR into one record per CDR3 protein. Among 700,000 to 950,000 distinct CDR3 sequences listed, around a third were seen once. As regards this clonotype: Its matching antigen is unknown.

V is TRBV7-4 and J is TRBJ2-1; 14 bases are a match to TRBD2. This clonotype was sampled from a human donor in good health (CMV status not recorded). Some clones in this sample may be carry-over from other donors' samples. This specimen was cultured CD8+ T cells from PBMCs, taken from culture after CMV antigen stimulation. The CDR3: CASSLGLAGGRSPHFRQFF. The CDR3 DNA reads TGTGCCAGCAGCTTAGGACTAGCGGGGGGGCGGTCTCCCCATTTCCGGCAGTTCTTC.